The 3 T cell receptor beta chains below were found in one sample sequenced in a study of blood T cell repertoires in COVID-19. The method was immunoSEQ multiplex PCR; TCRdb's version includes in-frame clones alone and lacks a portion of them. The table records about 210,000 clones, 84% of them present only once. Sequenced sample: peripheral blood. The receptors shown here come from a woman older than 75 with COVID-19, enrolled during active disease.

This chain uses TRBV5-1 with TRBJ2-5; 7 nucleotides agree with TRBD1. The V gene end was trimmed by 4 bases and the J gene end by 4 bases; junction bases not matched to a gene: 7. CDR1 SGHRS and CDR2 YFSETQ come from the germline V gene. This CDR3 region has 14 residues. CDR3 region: CASSRTGEGETQYF. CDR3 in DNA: TGCGCCAGCAGCCGGACAGGAGAAGGAGAGACCCAGTACTTC.

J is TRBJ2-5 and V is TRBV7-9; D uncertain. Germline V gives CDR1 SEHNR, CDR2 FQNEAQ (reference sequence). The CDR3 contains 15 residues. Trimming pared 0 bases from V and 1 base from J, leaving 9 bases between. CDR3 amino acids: CASSLAPGSQETQYF. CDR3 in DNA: TGTGCCAGCAGCTTAGCGCCAGGATCCCAAGAGACCCAGTACTTC.

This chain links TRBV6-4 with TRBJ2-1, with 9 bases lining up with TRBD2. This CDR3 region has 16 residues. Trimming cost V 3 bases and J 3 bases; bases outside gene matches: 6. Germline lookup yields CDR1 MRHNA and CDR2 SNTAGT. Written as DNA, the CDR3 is TGTGCCAGCAGTGAGTTGCCTAGCGGGGTCTACAATGAGCAGTTCTTC. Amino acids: CASSELPSGVYNEQFF.